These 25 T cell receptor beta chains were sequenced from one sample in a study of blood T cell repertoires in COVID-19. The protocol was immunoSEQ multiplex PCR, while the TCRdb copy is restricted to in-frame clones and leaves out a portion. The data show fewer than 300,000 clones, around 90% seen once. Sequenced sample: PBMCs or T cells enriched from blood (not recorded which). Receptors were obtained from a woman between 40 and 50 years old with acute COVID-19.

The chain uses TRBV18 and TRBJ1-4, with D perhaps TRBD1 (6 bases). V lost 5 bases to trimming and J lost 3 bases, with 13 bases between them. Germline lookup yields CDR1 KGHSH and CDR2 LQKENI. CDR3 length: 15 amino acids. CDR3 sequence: CASSSQQGSNEKLFF. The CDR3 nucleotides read TGTGCCAGCTCATCCCAACAGGGATCTAATGAAAAACTGTTTTTT.

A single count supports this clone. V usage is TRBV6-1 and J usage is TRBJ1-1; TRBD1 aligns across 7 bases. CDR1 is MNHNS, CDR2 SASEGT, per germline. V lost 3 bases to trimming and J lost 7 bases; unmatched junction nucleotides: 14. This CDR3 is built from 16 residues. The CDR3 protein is CASSEAPAGQGGEAFF. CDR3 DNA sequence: TGTGCCAGCAGTGAGGCCCCCGCGGGGCAGGGGGGTGAAGCTTTCTTT.

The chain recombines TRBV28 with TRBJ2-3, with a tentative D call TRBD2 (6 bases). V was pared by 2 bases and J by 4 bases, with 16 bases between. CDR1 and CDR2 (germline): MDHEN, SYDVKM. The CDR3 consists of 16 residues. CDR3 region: CASSLAPAGNSDTQYF. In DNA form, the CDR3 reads TGTGCCAGCAGTTTAGCGCCGGCGGGAAATTCAGATACGCAGTATTTT.

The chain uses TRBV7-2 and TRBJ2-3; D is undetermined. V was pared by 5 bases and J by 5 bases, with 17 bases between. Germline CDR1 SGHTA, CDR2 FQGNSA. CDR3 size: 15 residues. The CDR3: CASSLGGPTGDTQYF. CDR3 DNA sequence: TGTGCCAGCAGCCTCGGCGGCCCCACGGGAGATACGCAGTATTTT.

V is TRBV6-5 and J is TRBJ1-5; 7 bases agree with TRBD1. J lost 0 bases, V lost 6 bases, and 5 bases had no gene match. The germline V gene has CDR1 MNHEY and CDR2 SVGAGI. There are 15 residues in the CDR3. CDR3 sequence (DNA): TGTGCCAGCAGGATGGGGGACAGTAGCAATCAGCCCCAGCATTTT. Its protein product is CASRMGDSSNQPQHF.

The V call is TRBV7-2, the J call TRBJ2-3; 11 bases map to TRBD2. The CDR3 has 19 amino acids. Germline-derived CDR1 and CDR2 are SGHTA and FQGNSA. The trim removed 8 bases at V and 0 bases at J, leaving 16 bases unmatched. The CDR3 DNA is TGTGCCAGCGCCGGGTGGGTAGCGGGAGGGTCTATAAGCACAGATACGCAGTATTTT. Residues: CASAGWVAGGSISTDTQYF.

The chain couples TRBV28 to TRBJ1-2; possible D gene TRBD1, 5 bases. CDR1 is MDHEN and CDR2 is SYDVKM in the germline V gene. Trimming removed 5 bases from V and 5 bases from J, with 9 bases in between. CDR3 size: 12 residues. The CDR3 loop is CASSTRVYGYTF. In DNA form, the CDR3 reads TGTGCCAGCAGTACCAGGGTGTATGGCTACACCTTC.

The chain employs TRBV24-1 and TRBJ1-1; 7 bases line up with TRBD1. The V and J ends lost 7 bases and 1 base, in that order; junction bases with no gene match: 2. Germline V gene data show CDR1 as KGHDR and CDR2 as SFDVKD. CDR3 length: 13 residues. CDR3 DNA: TGTGCCACCAGGGAGGGGGCGAACACTGAAGCTTTCTTT. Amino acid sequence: CATREGANTEAFF.

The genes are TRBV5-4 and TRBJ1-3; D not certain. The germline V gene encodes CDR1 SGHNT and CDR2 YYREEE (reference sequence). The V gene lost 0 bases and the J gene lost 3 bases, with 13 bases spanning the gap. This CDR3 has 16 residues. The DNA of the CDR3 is TGTGCCAGCAGCTTGGTTGGCGGAGGGAGTGGAAACACCATATATTTT. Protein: CASSLVGGGSGNTIYF.

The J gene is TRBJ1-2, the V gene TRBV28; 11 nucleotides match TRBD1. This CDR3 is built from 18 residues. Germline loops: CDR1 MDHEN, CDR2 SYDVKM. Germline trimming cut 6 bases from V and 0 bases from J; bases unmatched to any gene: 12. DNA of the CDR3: TGTGCCAGCAGGGGGACAGGGGGGACTTCTCGGTCTAACTATGGCTACACCTTC. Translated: CASRGTGGTSRSNYGYTF.

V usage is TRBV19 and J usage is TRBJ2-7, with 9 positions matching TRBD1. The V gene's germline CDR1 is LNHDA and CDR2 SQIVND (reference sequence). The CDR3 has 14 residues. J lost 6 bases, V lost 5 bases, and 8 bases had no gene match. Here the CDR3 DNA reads TGTGCCAGTAGTTCCGGACAGGGGAACTCCGAGCAGTACTTC. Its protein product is CASSSGQGNSEQYF.

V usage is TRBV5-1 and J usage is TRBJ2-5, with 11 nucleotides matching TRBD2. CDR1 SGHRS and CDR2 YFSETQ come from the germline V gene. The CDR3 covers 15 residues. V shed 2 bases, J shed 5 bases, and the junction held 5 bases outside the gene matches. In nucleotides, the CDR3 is TGCGCCAGCAGCTTTCCTCTAGCGGGGGGTGAGACCCAGTACTTC. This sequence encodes CASSFPLAGGETQYF.

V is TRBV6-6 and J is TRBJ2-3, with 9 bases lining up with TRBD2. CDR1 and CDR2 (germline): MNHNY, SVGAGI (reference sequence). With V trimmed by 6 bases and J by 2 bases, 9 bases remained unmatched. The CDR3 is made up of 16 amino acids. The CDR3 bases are TGTGCCAGCAGCCCCGAGGCTAGCGGGGTCACAGATACGCAGTATTTT. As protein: CASSPEASGVTDTQYF.

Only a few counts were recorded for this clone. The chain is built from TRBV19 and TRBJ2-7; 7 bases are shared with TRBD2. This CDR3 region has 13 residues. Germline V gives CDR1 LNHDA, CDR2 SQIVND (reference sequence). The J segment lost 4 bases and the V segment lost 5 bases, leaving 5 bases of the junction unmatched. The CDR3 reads CASSPSGGYEQYF. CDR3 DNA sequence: TGTGCCAGTAGTCCTTCGGGGGGTTACGAGCAGTACTTC.

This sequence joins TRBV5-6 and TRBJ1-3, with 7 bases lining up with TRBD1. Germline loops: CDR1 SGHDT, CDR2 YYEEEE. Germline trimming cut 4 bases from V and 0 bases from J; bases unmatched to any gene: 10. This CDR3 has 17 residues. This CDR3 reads CASSLPQGSPSGNTIYF. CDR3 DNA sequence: TGTGCCAGCAGCCTACCACAGGGGTCCCCCTCTGGAAACACCATATATTTT.

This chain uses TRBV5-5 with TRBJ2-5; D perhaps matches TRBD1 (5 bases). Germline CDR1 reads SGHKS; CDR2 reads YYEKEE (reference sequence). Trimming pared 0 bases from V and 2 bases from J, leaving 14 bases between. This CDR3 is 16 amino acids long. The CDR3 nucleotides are TGTGCCAGCAGCTTGGATCCTGGGCAGGGTCAAGAGACCCAGTACTTC. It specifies CASSLDPGQGQETQYF.

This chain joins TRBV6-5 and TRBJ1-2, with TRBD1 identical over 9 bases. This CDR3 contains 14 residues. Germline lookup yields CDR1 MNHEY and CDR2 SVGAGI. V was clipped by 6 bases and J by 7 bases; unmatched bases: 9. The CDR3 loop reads CASSRDRVSSGYTF. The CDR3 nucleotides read TGTGCCAGCAGCCGGGACAGGGTCTCCTCTGGCTACACCTTC.

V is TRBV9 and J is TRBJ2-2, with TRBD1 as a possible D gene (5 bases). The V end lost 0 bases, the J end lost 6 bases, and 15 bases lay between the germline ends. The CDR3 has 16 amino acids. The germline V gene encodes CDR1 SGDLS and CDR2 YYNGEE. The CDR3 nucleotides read TGTGCCAGCAGCGTAGGCGGCAGGGCCAGGTCCGGGGAGCTGTTTTTT. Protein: CASSVGGRARSGELFF.

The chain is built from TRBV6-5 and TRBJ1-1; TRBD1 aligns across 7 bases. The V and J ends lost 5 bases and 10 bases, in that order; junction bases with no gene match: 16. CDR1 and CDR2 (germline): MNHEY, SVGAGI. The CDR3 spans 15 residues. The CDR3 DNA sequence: TGTGCCAGCAGTCCTGGGGTAGGGGGCTTGTTTTTAGCTTTCTTT. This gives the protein CASSPGVGGLFLAFF.

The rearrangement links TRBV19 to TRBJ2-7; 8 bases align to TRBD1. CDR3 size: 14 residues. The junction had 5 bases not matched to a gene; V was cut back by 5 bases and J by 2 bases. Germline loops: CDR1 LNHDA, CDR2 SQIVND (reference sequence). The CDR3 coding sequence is TGTGCCAGTAGTGTACAGGGGGAGGCCTACGAGCAGTACTTC. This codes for CASSVQGEAYEQYF.

The CDR3 loop is CASSLGRTGANYGYTF. DNA of the CDR3: TGTGCCAGCAGCCTTGGCAGGACAGGGGCTAACTATGGCTACACCTTC. The V call is TRBV5-8, the J call TRBJ1-2, with TRBD1 identical over 9 bases. Germline V gene sequence: CDR1 SGHTS, CDR2 YDEGEE. This CDR3 is 16 amino acids long. V shed 4 bases and J 0 bases; nucleotides not matched to a gene: 7.

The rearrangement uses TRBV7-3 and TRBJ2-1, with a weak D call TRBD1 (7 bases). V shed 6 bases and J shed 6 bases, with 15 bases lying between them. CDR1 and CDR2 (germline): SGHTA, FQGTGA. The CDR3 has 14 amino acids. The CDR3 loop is CASSQRQGGNEQFF. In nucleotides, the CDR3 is TGTGCCAGCAGTCAAAGACAGGGAGGCAATGAGCAGTTCTTC.

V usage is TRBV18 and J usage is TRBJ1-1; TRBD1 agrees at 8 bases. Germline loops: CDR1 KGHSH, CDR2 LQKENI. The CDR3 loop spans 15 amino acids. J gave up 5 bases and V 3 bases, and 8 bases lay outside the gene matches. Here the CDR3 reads CASSPKTGEKTEAFF. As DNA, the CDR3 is TGTGCCAGCTCACCGAAGACAGGGGAGAAAACTGAAGCTTTCTTT.

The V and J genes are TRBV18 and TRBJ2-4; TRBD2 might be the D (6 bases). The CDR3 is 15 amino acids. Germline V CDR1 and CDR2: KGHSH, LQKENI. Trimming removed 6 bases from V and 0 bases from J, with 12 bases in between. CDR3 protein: CASSQPGLAKNIQYF. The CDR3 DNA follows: TGTGCCAGCTCCCAGCCGGGACTAGCCAAAAACATTCAGTACTTC.

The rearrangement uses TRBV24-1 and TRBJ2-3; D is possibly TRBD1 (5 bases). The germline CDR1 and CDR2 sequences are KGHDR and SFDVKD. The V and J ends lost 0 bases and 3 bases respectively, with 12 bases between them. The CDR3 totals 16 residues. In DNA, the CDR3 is TGTGCCACCAGTGATTTGAGACAGACCGGGACAGATACGCAGTATTTT. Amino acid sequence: CATSDLRQTGTDTQYF.